Listed here are 10 T cell receptor beta chains from one sample, sequenced in a study of T cell repertoires in cytomegalovirus infection. TCRdb fed the reads into MiXCR, producing one record per CDR3 protein. This table has some 600,000 distinct CDR3 sequences, 20% to 25% appearing once. Sequencing was carried out using CD8+ T cells from PBMCs. The source is a human donor in good health (CMV status not recorded). Some clones in this sample may be carry-over from other donors' samples.

This clonotype occurred a few times. V and J are TRBV15 and TRBJ2-5, with a tentative D call TRBD1 (6 bases). CDR3 length: 17 amino acids. The V gene lost 0 bases and the J gene lost 0 bases, with 14 bases spanning the gap. Germline loops: CDR1 LNHNV, CDR2 YYDKDF (reference sequence). The CDR3 region is CATSRDLTGIHQETQYF. For the CDR3, the DNA is TGTGCCACCAGCAGAGATCTGACAGGAATTCACCAAGAGACCCAGTACTTC.

The sample holds a few counts of this clonotype. The CDR3 DNA is TGCGCCAGCAGCCAAGAATCGGCGGACACAGATACGCAGTATTTT. It codes for CASSQESADTDTQYF. This chain joins TRBV4-3 and TRBJ2-3; D call uncertain. Deletions cut 0 bases from V and 2 bases from J, with 9 bases between. CDR3 length: 15 residues. Germline V gene data show CDR1 as LGHNA and CDR2 as YSLEER.

This clonotype was seen a few times. This chain uses TRBV28 with TRBJ1-2; TRBD1 aligns across 9 bases. The germline CDR1 and CDR2 sequences are MDHEN and SYDVKM. Trimming took 5 bases from V and 13 from J; bases not matched to a gene: 5. This CDR3 has 11 amino acids. Here the CDR3 reads CASSLGTGLTF. The CDR3 nucleotides are TGTGCCAGCAGTCTAGGGACAGGGCTCACCTTC.

This clonotype was seen only once. The final CDR3 position lacks the conserved phenylalanine or tryptophan, pointing to a likely read error. The rearrangement joins TRBV7-2 to TRBJ2-3, with TRBD2 identical over 7 bases. The CDR3 spans 16 residues. Trimming at V came to 2 bases and at J to 2 bases, leaving 7 bases not matched to a gene. The germline CDR1 and CDR2 sequences are SGHTA and FQGNSA. CDR3 DNA sequence: TGTGCCAGCAGCTTATGGTCTAGCGGCTACACAGATACGCAGTATCTT. Its translation is CASSLWSSGYTDTQYL.

The table lists this clonotype with a few counts. The chain joins TRBV29-1 to TRBJ2-2, with 7 bases fitting TRBD1. V lost 4 bases and J lost 7; bases outside the gene matches: 6. The CDR3 runs to 13 residues. Germline V gene sequence: CDR1 SQVTM, CDR2 ANQGSEA. The CDR3 protein is CSVAQGVVGELFF. The CDR3 nucleotides read TGCAGCGTTGCTCAGGGGGTCGTCGGGGAGCTGTTTTTT.

This clonotype was counted many times. This chain connects TRBV12-3 or TRBV12-4 to TRBJ2-1; 10 positions agree with TRBD2. The junction had 4 bases not matched to a gene; V was cut back by 4 bases and J by 4 bases. CDR3 size: 15 residues. The CDR3 spells CASSSAGGAYNEQFF. CDR3 nucleotides: TGTGCCAGCAGTTCAGCGGGGGGGGCTTACAATGAGCAGTTCTTC.

V usage is TRBV7-1 and J usage is TRBJ2-3; D could derive from TRBD1 or TRBD2 (5 bases each). TRBV7-1 falls under the ORF class, with uncertain function. V lost 3 bases and J lost 0, with 13 bases in between. There are 16 residues in the CDR3. The CDR3, as DNA: TGTGCCAGCAGCTCCCGGGACGGAGTTAGCACAGATACGCAGTATTTT. Translating gives CASSSRDGVSTDTQYF.

In its sample, this clonotype was seen many times. The J gene is TRBJ2-5, the V gene TRBV6-2 or TRBV6-3, with D perhaps matching TRBD1 or TRBD2 (5 bases each). There are 17 residues in the CDR3. Germline V gene sequence: CDR1 MNHEY, CDR2 SVGEGT. V was pared by 0 bases and J by 5 bases, with 19 bases between. This chain's CDR3 is CASSYSRDQASGETQYF. In nucleotides, the CDR3 is TGTGCCAGCAGTTACTCGAGGGACCAGGCCTCCGGGGAGACCCAGTACTTC.

The rearrangement links TRBV28 to TRBJ1-4; D is uncertain. With 6 bases removed from V and 0 bases from J, the gap between germline ends came to 14 bases. The CDR3 is made up of 16 amino acids. Per germline, CDR1 MDHEN and CDR2 SYDVKM. CDR3 coding DNA: TGTGCCAGCAGACTTCGGGCAGGTCCAACTAATGAAAAACTGTTTTTT. Residues: CASRLRAGPTNEKLFF. The full variable domain, completed using reference TRBV28 and TRBJ1-4, is DVKVTQSSRYLVKRTGEKVFLECVQDMDHENMFWYRQDPGLGLRLIYFSYDVKMKEKGDIPEGYSVSREKKERFSLILESASTNQTSMYLCASRLRAGPTNEKLFFGSGTQLSVL.

This clonotype was seen more than once but under ten times. V usage is TRBV20-1 and J usage is TRBJ1-2, with 9 bases that match TRBD1. J lost 14 bases, V lost 1 base, and 5 bases had no gene match. The V gene's germline CDR1 is DFQATT and CDR2 SNEGSKA (reference sequence). CDR3 size: 11 residues. CDR3 DNA: TGCAGTGCTAGAGTAGGGACAGGGCGGACCTTC. This encodes CSARVGTGRTF.